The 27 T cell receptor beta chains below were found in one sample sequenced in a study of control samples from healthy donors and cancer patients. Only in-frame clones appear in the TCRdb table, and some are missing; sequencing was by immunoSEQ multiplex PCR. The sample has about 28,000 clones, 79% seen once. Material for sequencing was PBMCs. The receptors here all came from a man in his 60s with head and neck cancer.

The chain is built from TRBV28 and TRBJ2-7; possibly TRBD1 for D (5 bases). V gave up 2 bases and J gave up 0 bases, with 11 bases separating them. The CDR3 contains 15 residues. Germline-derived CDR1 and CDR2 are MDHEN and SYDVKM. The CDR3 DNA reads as TGTGCCAGCAGTTTAGGCAGGGCCAACTCCTACGAGCAGTACTTC. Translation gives CASSLGRANSYEQYF.

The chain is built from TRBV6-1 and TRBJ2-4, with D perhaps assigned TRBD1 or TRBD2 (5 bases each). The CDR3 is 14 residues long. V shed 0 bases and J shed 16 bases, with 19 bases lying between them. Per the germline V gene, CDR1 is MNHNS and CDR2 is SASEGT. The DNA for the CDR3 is TGTGCCAGCAGTGAAGCGAGCCCCCGGGACCCAACTTACTTC. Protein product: CASSEASPRDPTYF.

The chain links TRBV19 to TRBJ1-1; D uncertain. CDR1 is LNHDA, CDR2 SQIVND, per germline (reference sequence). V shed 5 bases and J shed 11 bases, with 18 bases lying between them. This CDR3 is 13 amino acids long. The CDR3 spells CASSYSVGVGAFF. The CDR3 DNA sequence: TGTGCCAGTAGTTATTCTGTCGGGGTCGGCGCTTTCTTT.

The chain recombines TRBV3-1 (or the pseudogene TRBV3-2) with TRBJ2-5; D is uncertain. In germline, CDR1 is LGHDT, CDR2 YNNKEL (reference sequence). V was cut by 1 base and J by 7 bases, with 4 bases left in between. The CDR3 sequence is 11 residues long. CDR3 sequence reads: CASSQVGTQYF. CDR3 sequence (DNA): TGTGCCAGCAGCCAAGTGGGGACCCAGTACTTC.

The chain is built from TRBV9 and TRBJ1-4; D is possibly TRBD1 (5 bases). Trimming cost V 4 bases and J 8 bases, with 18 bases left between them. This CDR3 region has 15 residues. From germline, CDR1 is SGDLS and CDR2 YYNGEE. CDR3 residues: CASSLRRGTAEKLFF. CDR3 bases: TGTGCCAGCAGCCTTCGAAGAGGGACGGCAGAAAAACTGTTTTTT.

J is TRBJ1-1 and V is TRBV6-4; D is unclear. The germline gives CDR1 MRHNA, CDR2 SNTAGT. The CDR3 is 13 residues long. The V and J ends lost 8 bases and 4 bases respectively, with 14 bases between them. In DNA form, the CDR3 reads TGTGCCAGCCCAAAAAATACCAGCACTGAAGCTTTCTTT. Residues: CASPKNTSTEAFF.

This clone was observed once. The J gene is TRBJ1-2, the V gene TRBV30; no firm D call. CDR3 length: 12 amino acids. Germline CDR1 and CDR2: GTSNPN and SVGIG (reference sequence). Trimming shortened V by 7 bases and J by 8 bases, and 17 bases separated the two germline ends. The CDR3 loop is CAFRAKGGGYTF. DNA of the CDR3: TGTGCCTTCCGGGCGAAAGGCGGAGGCTACACCTTC.

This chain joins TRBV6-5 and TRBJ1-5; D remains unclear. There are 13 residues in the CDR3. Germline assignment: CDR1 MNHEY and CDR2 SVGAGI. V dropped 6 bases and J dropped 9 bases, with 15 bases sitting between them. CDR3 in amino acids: CASSSEGHTPQHF. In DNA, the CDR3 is TGTGCCAGCAGCTCCGAGGGCCATACGCCCCAGCATTTT.

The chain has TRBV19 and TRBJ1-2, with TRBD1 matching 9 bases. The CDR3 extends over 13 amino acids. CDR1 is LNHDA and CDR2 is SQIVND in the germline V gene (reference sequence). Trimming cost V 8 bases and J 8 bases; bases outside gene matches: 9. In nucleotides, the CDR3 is TGTGCCAGTCGGACAGGGGTGGCCGACGGCTACACCTTC. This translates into CASRTGVADGYTF. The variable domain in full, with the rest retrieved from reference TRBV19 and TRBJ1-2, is DGGITQSPKYLFRKEGQNVTLSCEQNLNHDAMYWYRQDPGQGLRLIYYSQIVNDFQKGDIAEGYSVSREKKESFPLTVTSAQKNPTAFYLCASRTGVADGYTFGSGTRLTVV.

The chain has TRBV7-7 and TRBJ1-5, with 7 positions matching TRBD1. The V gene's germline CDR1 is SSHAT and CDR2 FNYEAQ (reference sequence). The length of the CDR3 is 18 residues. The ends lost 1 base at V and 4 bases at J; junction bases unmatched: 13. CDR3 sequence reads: CASSLEYRDRELNQPQHF. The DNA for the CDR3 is TGTGCCAGCAGCTTAGAATACCGGGACAGAGAACTAAATCAGCCCCAGCATTTT.

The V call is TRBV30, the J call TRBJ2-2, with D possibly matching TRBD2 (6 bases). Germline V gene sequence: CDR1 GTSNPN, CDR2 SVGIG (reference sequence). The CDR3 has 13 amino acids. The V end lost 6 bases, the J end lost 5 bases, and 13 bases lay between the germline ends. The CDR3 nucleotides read TGTGCCTGCGCGGGAACGGGGACCGGGGAGCTGTTTTTT. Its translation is CACAGTGTGELFF.

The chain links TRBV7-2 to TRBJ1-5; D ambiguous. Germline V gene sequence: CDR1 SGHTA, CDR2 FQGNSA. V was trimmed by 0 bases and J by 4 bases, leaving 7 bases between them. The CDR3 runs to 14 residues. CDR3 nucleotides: TGTGCCAGCAGCTTAGCTGGAGGAAATCAGCCCCAGCATTTT. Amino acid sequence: CASSLAGGNQPQHF.

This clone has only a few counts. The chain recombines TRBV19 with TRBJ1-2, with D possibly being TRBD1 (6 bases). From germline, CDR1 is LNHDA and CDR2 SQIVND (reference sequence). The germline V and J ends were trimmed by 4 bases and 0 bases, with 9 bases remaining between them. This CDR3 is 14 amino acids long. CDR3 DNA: TGTGCCAGTAGTACAGGGGTTTCTAACTATGGCTACACCTTC. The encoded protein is CASSTGVSNYGYTF.

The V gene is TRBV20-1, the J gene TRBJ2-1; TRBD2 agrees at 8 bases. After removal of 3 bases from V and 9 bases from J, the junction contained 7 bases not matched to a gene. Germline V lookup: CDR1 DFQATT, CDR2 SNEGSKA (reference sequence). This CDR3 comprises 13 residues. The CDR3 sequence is CSASPGTRGEQFF. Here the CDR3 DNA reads TGCAGTGCTAGTCCCGGGACTAGGGGTGAGCAGTTCTTC.

The DNA for the CDR3 is TGTGCCAGCAGCACCACGGGGCCCAGGGCCGTCGGAGCTTTCTTT. This translates into CASSTTGPRAVGAFF. V and J are TRBV7-9 and TRBJ1-1, with D tentatively TRBD1 (5 bases). The CDR3 has 15 residues. Trimming shortened V by 5 bases and J by 10 bases, and 23 bases separated the two germline ends. Germline V gene lookup returns CDR1 SEHNR and CDR2 FQNEAQ (reference sequence).

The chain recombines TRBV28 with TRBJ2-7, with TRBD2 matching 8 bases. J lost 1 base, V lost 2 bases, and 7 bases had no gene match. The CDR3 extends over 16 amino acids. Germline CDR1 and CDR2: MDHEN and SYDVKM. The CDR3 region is CASSLIVSGESYEQYF. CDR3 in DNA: TGTGCCAGCAGTTTAATTGTTAGCGGGGAGTCCTACGAGCAGTACTTC.

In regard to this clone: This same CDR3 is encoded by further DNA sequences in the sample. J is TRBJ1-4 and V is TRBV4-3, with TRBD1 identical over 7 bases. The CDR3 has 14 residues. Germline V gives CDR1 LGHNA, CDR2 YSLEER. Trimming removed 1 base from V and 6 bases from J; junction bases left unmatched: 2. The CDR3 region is CASSQGQGDEKLFF. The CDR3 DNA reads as TGCGCCAGCAGCCAAGGACAGGGTGATGAAAAACTGTTTTTT.

This CDR3 is CASSSPGIQEKLFF. The DNA of the CDR3 is TGTGCCAGCAGTTCACCAGGGATTCAGGAAAAACTGTTTTTT. This rearrangement joins TRBV6-5 to TRBJ1-4; weak D call: TRBD1 (5 bases). With 4 bases removed from V and 8 bases from J, the gap between germline ends came to 14 bases. This CDR3 spans 14 amino acids. Germline V gene data show CDR1 as MNHEY and CDR2 as SVGAGI.

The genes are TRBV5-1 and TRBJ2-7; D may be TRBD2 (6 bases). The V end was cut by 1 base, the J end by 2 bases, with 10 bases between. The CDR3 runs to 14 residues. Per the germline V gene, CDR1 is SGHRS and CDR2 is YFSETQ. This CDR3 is CASSLWGETYEQYF. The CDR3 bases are TGCGCCAGCAGCTTGTGGGGGGAGACCTACGAGCAGTACTTC.

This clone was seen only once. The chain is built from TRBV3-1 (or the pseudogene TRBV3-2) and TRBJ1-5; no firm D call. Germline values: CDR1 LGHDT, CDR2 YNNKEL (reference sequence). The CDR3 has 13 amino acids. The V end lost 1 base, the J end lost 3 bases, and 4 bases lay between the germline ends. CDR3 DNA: TGTGCCAGCAGCCAAGGGGACAATCAGCCCCAGCATTTT. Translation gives CASSQGDNQPQHF.

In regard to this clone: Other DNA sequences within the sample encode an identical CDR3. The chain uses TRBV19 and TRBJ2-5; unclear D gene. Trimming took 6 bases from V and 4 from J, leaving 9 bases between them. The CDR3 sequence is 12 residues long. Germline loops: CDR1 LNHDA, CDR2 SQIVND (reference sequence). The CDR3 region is CASRQSGETQYF. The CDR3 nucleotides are TGTGCCAGTAGGCAGTCGGGAGAGACCCAGTACTTC.

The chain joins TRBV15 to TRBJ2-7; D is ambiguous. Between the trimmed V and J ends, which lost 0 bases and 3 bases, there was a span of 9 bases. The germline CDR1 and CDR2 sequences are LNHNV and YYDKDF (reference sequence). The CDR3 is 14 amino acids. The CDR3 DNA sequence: TGTGCCACCAGCAGAGAGTCTAACAGCTACGAGCAGTACTTC. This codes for CATSRESNSYEQYF.

The CDR3 loop reads CASSLQTGVNTGELFF. The CDR3 DNA follows: TGTGCCAGCAGTTTACAAACAGGGGTGAACACCGGGGAGCTGTTTTTT. The chain uses TRBV28 and TRBJ2-2, with 7 bases matching TRBD1. With V trimmed by 2 bases and J by 1 base, 4 bases remained unmatched. This CDR3 is built from 16 residues. Germline assignment: CDR1 MDHEN and CDR2 SYDVKM.

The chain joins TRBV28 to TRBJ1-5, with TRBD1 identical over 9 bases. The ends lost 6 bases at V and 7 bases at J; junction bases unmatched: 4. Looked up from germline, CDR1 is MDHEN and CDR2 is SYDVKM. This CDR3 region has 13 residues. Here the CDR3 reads CASRTGGWQPQHF. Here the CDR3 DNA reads TGTGCCAGCAGGACAGGGGGATGGCAGCCCCAGCATTTT.

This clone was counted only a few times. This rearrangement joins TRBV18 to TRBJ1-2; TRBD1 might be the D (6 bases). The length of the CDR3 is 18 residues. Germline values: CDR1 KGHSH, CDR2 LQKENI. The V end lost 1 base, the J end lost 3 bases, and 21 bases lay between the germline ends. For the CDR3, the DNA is TGTGCCAGCTCACCACTCCGGCAGGGCGATAGGGGGGACTATGGCTACACCTTC. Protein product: CASSPLRQGDRGDYGYTF.

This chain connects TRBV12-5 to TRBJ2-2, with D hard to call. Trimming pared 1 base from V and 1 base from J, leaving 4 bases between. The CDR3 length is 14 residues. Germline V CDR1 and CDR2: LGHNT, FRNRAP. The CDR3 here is CASGLGLNTGELFF. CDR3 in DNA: TGTGCTAGTGGTTTGGGACTGAACACCGGGGAGCTGTTTTTT.

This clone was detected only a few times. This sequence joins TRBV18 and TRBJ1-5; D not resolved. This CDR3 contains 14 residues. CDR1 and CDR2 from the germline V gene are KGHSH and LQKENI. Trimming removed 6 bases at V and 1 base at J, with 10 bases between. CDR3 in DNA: TGTGCCAGCTCCCGGGGAACGAGCAATCAGCCCCAGCATTTT. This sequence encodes CASSRGTSNQPQHF.